This paragraph covers one T cell receptor beta chain sequence. No antigen is known for it. These data come from a study of cytomegalovirus exposure and HLA in healthy donors. About the study: A data release that came early held about 89 million unique TCRs from HLA-typed donors. Study-level results: The study found most TCR sequences rare, yet found some public TCRs in many donors.

The study ran its PCR with 60 Vbeta and 13 Jbeta primers. Using immunoSEQ multiplex PCR, the repertoire was profiled, and TCRdb retains in-frame clones only, with some absent. The top ten clones hold roughly 7.7% of a sample with about 100,000 clones, around 74% of them seen once. This TCR was sampled from a man aged 35-49 years in good health and CMV-seropositive. Sequencing was carried out using PBMCs.

This chain's CDR3 is CASPREGDSYNEQFF. CDR3 in DNA: TGTGCCAGCCCGCGGGAAGGAGACTCCTACAATGAGCAGTTCTTC. The chain combines TRBV21-1 with TRBJ2-1; the D call in the table, TRBD2, was not verified against the DNA. TRBV21-1 is a listed pseudogene. The CDR3 has 15 amino acids.